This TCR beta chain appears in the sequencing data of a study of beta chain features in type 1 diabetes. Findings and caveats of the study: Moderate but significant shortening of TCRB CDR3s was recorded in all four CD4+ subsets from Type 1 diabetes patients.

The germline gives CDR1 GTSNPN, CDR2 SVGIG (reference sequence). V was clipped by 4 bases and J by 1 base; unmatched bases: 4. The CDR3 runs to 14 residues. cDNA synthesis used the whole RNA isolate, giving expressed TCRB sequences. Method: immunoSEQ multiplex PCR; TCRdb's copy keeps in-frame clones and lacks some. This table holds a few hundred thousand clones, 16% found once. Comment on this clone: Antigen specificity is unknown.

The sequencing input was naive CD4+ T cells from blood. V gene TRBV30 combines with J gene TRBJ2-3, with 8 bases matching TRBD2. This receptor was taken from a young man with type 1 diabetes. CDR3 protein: CAWTRGLGTDTQYF. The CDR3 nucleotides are TGTGCCTGGACTAGGGGACTAGGCACAGATACGCAGTATTTT.